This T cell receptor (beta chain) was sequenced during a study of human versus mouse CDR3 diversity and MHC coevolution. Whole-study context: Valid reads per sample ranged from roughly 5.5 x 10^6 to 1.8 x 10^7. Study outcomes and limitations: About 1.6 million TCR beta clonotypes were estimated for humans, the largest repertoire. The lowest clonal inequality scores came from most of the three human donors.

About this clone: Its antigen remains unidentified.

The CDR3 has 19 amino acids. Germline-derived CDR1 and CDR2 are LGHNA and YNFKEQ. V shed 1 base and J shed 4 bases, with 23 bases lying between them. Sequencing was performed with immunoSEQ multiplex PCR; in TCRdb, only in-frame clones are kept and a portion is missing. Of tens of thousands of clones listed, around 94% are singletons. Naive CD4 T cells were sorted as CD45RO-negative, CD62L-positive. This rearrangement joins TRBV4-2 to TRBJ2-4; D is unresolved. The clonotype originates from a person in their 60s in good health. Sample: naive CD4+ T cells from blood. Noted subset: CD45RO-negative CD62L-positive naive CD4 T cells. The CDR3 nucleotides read TGTGCCAGCAGCCAAGGTTCGGTGACTGGCGCAACTCCGAAAAACATTCAGTACTTC. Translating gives CASSQGSVTGATPKNIQYF.